The 32 T cell receptor beta chains below all came from one sample that was sequenced in a study of blood T cell repertoires in COVID-19. Profiled with immunoSEQ multiplex PCR; TCRdb holds only in-frame clones, not every one. The sample records about 260,000 clones, about 83% being singletons. Material for sequencing was peripheral blood. The receptor set was obtained from a woman between 40 and 55 years old who had recovered from COVID-19.

This clone has only a few counts. The chain employs TRBV30 and TRBJ1-5; D not resolved. This CDR3 comprises 14 residues. Germline V gene sequence: CDR1 GTSNPN, CDR2 SVGIG (reference sequence). V was trimmed by 1 base and J by 4 bases, leaving 11 bases between them. Written as DNA, the CDR3 is TGTGCCTGGAGTGGACTAACGGAGAATCAGCCCCAGCATTTT. Amino acids: CAWSGLTENQPQHF.

The chain couples TRBV14 to TRBJ1-2; TRBD1 might be the D (5 bases). Germline CDR1 SGHDN, CDR2 FVKESK. There are 14 residues in the CDR3. With 0 bases removed from V and 7 bases from J, the gap between germline ends came to 12 bases. The CDR3: CASSQDGGVSGYTF. Written as DNA, the CDR3 is TGTGCCAGCAGCCAAGACGGGGGAGTGTCTGGCTACACCTTC.

The V and J genes are TRBV2 and TRBJ1-1, with unresolved D. V lost 7 bases, J lost 1 base, and 10 bases lay in between. Germline V lookup: CDR1 SNHLY, CDR2 FYNNEI. CDR3 size: 13 residues. The CDR3 loop is CASNSESNTEAFF. DNA of the CDR3: TGTGCCAGCAATTCGGAGTCGAACACTGAAGCTTTCTTT.

The rearrangement uses TRBV4-1 and TRBJ2-7; D perhaps matches TRBD1 (5 bases). V dropped 2 bases and J dropped 0 bases, with 8 bases sitting between them. The CDR3 runs 14 residues. Germline assignment: CDR1 MGHRA and CDR2 YSYEKL. The chain's CDR3 is CASSQSRGSYEQYF. CDR3 coding DNA: TGCGCCAGCAGCCAAAGTAGGGGCTCCTACGAGCAGTACTTC.

The chain couples TRBV19 to TRBJ1-2; D remains unclear. Trimming took off 10 bases at V and 6 bases at J, with 12 bases between the two ends. The V gene's germline CDR1 is LNHDA and CDR2 SQIVND (reference sequence). This CDR3 spans 11 amino acids. The CDR3 region is CATEGRNGYTF. CDR3 coding DNA: TGTGCCACCGAGGGTAGAAATGGCTACACCTTC.

The chain is built from TRBV7-9 and TRBJ2-7; 10 nucleotides agree with TRBD1. The trim removed 3 bases at V and 9 bases at J, leaving 11 bases unmatched. This CDR3 region has 15 residues. Germline V gene sequence: CDR1 SEHNR, CDR2 FQNEAQ (reference sequence). The DNA of the CDR3 is TGTGCCAGCAGCTTGGCCGGGACAGGGGATTTAGGGCAGTACTTC. Amino acids: CASSLAGTGDLGQYF.

The gene calls are TRBV2 and TRBJ1-2; D is unclear. The CDR3 totals 12 residues. V gave up 1 base and J gave up 6 bases, with 6 bases separating them. CDR1 is SNHLY and CDR2 is FYNNEI in the germline V gene. The CDR3 DNA reads TGTGCCAGCAGTGAAGGAGGAGATGGCTACACCTTC. Protein product: CASSEGGDGYTF. Full variable domain (rest looked up from reference TRBV2 and TRBJ1-2): EPEVTQTPSHQVTQMGQEVILRCVPISNHLYFYWYRQILGQKVEFLVSFYNNEISEKSEIFDDQFSVERPDGSNFTLKIRSTKLEDSAMYFCASSEGGDGYTFGSGTRLTVV.

The chain employs TRBV15 and TRBJ1-6; a possible D gene is TRBD1 (5 bases). CDR3 length equals 19 residues. The V and J ends lost 1 base and 10 bases respectively, with 26 bases between them. Per germline, CDR1 LNHNV and CDR2 YYDKDF (reference sequence). DNA for the CDR3: TGTGCCACCAGCAGAGGCGGGGCCACCGTAGGGGCGGCCGGCTCACCCCTCCACTTT. Translated, it gives CATSRGGATVGAAGSPLHF.

The rearrangement links TRBV3-1 (or the pseudogene TRBV3-2) to TRBJ1-1, with no clear D. CDR1 is LGHDT and CDR2 is YNNKEL in the germline V gene (reference sequence). With 1 base removed from V and 1 base from J, the gap between germline ends came to 10 bases. The CDR3 sequence is 15 residues long. The chain's CDR3 is CASSQGRSQNTEAFF. The CDR3 DNA reads TGTGCCAGCAGCCAAGGGAGGAGTCAGAACACTGAAGCTTTCTTT.

CDR3 nucleotide sequence: TGTGCCAGCAGTTACCGGGGACAGCTCTACGAGCAGTACTTC. This gives the protein CASSYRGQLYEQYF. This chain links TRBV6-5 with TRBJ2-7; 7 bases map to TRBD1. V lost 2 bases to trimming and J lost 3 bases; unmatched junction nucleotides: 4. Per germline, CDR1 MNHEY and CDR2 SVGAGI. The CDR3 contains 14 residues.

The chain joins TRBV6-5 to TRBJ2-2, with 10 bases that match TRBD1. Germline CDR1 and CDR2: MNHEY and SVGAGI. The length of the CDR3 is 15 residues. V gave up 6 bases and J gave up 7 bases; unmatched junction bases: 8. For the CDR3, the DNA is TGTGCCAGCAGGTCCGGGACAGGGGCGAACGGGGAGCTGTTTTTT. This sequence encodes CASRSGTGANGELFF.

The J gene is TRBJ2-7, the V gene TRBV14; D call uncertain. Trimming took 5 bases from V and 0 from J, leaving 8 bases between them. This CDR3 region has 13 residues. The V gene's germline CDR1 is SGHDN and CDR2 FVKESK. The CDR3 DNA follows: TGTGCCAGCAGCAGCTATATCTCCTACGAGCAGTACTTC. It translates to CASSSYISYEQYF.

The CDR3 nucleotides read TGTGCCAGCTCACCACCGTACGGGGTCGGCACAGATACGCAGTATTTT. Translated, it gives CASSPPYGVGTDTQYF. The V call is TRBV18, the J call TRBJ2-3; D is possibly TRBD2 (5 bases). The CDR3 extends over 16 amino acids. The V gene lost 0 bases and the J gene lost 1 base, with 11 bases spanning the gap. Germline V gene sequence: CDR1 KGHSH, CDR2 LQKENI. The whole variable domain, filled in from reference TRBV18 and TRBJ2-3, reads NAGVMQNPRHLVRRRGQEARLRCSPMKGHSHVYWYRQLPEEGLKFMVYLQKENIIDESGMPKERFSAEFPKEGPSILRIQQVVRGDSAAYFCASSPPYGVGTDTQYFGPGTRLTVL.

V gene TRBV6-6 combines with J gene TRBJ2-1, with 8 nucleotides matching TRBD2. The CDR3 is made up of 14 amino acids. Germline CDR1 MNHNY, CDR2 SVGAGI (reference sequence). V lost 5 bases to trimming and J lost 6 bases; unmatched junction nucleotides: 6. Written as DNA, the CDR3 is TGTGCCAGCAGTCGTCGGACTAGCAGCAATGAGCAGTTCTTC. This translates into CASSRRTSSNEQFF.

This clone was counted at least ten times. The chain joins TRBV19 to TRBJ2-2, with TRBD1 matching over 9 bases. Trimming took 4 bases from V and 4 from J; bases not matched to a gene: 16. Germline CDR1 LNHDA, CDR2 SQIVND (reference sequence). This CDR3 region has 19 residues. Here the CDR3 DNA reads TGTGCCAGTAGTACCCACGGGACAGGGTCTCCCCGGGGCACCGGGGAGCTGTTTTTT. Translating gives CASSTHGTGSPRGTGELFF.

V gene TRBV11-2 combines with J gene TRBJ2-2; 9 nucleotides match TRBD1. The CDR3 has 14 amino acids. V lost 10 bases, J lost 2 bases, and 5 bases stayed unmatched. Germline lookup yields CDR1 SGHAT and CDR2 FQNNGV. CDR3 nucleotides: TGTGCCACCGGACAGGGGCACAACACCGGGGAGCTGTTTTTT. It translates to CATGQGHNTGELFF.

The chain joins TRBV10-1 to TRBJ2-1; D uncertain. V was shortened by 2 bases and J by 3 bases, with 2 bases between the two germline ends. The CDR3 runs to 12 residues. In germline, CDR1 is WNHNN, CDR2 SYGVQD (reference sequence). CDR3 residues: CASSELYNEQFF. Written as DNA, the CDR3 is TGCGCCAGCAGTGAGCTCTACAATGAGCAGTTCTTC.

The rearrangement joins TRBV10-3 to TRBJ2-1; weak D call: TRBD1 (5 bases). V was trimmed by 4 bases and J by 0 bases, leaving 16 bases between them. Germline CDR1 is ENHRY and CDR2 is SYGVKD. The CDR3 totals 17 residues. The CDR3 DNA reads as TGTGCCATCAGTGTTCCCCCTGACAGAAGCTCCTACAATGAGCAGTTCTTC. Protein product: CAISVPPDRSSYNEQFF.

The genes are TRBV11-1 and TRBJ2-1, with 8 positions matching TRBD2. V was clipped by 4 bases and J by 0 bases; unmatched bases: 2. This CDR3 is 15 amino acids long. Germline CDR1 and CDR2: SGHAT and FQDESV (reference sequence). CDR3 nucleotides: TGTGCCAGCAGCTCGGGGGGGGTCTCCTACAATGAGCAGTTCTTC. Amino acid sequence: CASSSGGVSYNEQFF.

The chain combines TRBV4-2 with TRBJ2-3; TRBD2 matches 12 bases. Germline V CDR1 and CDR2: LGHNA, YNFKEQ. Trimming removed 5 bases from V and 6 bases from J; junction bases left unmatched: 6. The CDR3 sequence is 15 residues long. The CDR3 loop is CASSASGGAADTQYF. CDR3 in DNA: TGTGCCAGCAGCGCTAGCGGGGGGGCCGCTGATACGCAGTATTTT.

The rearrangement joins TRBV18 to TRBJ2-3, with TRBD2 matching over 9 bases. Germline loops: CDR1 KGHSH, CDR2 LQKENI. V was pared by 4 bases and J by 4 bases, with 6 bases of the junction left unmatched. This CDR3 comprises 15 residues. CDR3 residues: CASSRASGVADTQYF. CDR3 bases: TGTGCCAGCTCACGGGCTAGCGGGGTTGCAGATACGCAGTATTTT.

The chain uses TRBV28 and TRBJ1-2; unclear D gene. The CDR3 is 12 residues long. Germline CDR1 reads MDHEN; CDR2 reads SYDVKM. Trimming pared 8 bases from V and 0 bases from J, leaving 7 bases between. For the CDR3, the DNA is TGTGCCAGCGGCAGGTCTAACTATGGCTACACCTTC. It is translated as CASGRSNYGYTF.

The V and J genes are TRBV5-1 and TRBJ1-6; TRBD1 agrees at 10 bases. After removal of 0 bases from V and 9 bases from J, the junction contained 9 bases not matched to a gene. Germline-derived CDR1 and CDR2 are SGHRS and YFSETQ. The CDR3 is 17 amino acids. The CDR3 coding sequence is TGCGCCAGCAGCTTGGCCGGGACAGGGGATAGGAGTTCACCCCTCCACTTT. This codes for CASSLAGTGDRSSPLHF.

The chain couples TRBV30 to TRBJ2-1; 7 nucleotides agree with TRBD2. V dropped 0 bases and J dropped 10; count of bases not matched to a gene: 12. The CDR3 totals 15 residues. Germline V gene sequence: CDR1 GTSNPN, CDR2 SVGIG (reference sequence). CDR3 sequence reads: CAWSVSLAAGAEQFF. The CDR3 DNA sequence: TGTGCCTGGAGTGTCAGTCTAGCGGCCGGGGCCGAGCAGTTCTTC.

The CDR3 here is CASKTSGLNNEQFF. CDR3 DNA sequence: TGTGCCAGCAAAACTAGCGGTCTAAACAATGAGCAGTTCTTC. The chain couples TRBV4-2 to TRBJ2-1; TRBD2 matches 8 bases. The trim removed 7 bases at V and 5 bases at J, leaving 7 bases unmatched. Germline-derived CDR1 and CDR2 are LGHNA and YNFKEQ. The CDR3 runs to 14 residues.

The V call is TRBV2, the J call TRBJ1-5; possibly TRBD1 for D (6 bases). V gave up 3 bases and J gave up 7 bases, with 13 bases separating them. Germline-derived CDR1 and CDR2 are SNHLY and FYNNEI. The CDR3 loop spans 14 amino acids. The CDR3 DNA follows: TGTGCCAGCAGTGACCCCAGGGGTTACCAGCCCCAGCATTTT. It yields the protein CASSDPRGYQPQHF.

This clone was detected once. The chain links TRBV29-1 to TRBJ2-1, with 9 bases aligning to TRBD2. Germline V lookup: CDR1 SQVTM, CDR2 ANQGSEA. The length of the CDR3 is 15 residues. V lost 5 bases, J lost 9 bases, and 14 bases stayed unmatched. This CDR3 reads CSVLVRRGGPGEQFF. CDR3 in DNA: TGCAGCGTTCTGGTCAGGCGGGGGGGGCCGGGTGAGCAGTTCTTC.

The chain is built from TRBV5-4 and TRBJ2-5; D not certain. Germline loops: CDR1 SGHNT, CDR2 YYREEE (reference sequence). There are 12 residues in the CDR3. V was trimmed by 4 bases and J by 5 bases, leaving 9 bases between them. CDR3 amino acids: CASSVARETQYF. The CDR3 bases are TGTGCCAGCAGCGTGGCCAGGGAGACCCAGTACTTC.

The J gene is TRBJ2-2, the V gene TRBV7-9; D unclear. Germline CDR1 and CDR2: SEHNR and FQNEAQ (reference sequence). Between the trimmed V and J ends, which lost 2 bases and 1 base, there was a span of 8 bases. This CDR3 contains 15 residues. The CDR3 sequence is CASSLFAGNTGELFF. The CDR3 DNA reads as TGTGCCAGCAGCTTATTTGCAGGGAACACCGGGGAGCTGTTTTTT.

In this sample, this clone turned up once. The V gene is TRBV19, the J gene TRBJ1-6, with 10 positions matching TRBD1. The CDR3 runs to 15 residues. Germline V gives CDR1 LNHDA, CDR2 SQIVND (reference sequence). Losses at the gene ends were 3 bases for V and 6 bases for J; bases not matched to a gene: 2. CDR3 amino acids: CASSMWTGGNSPLHF. As DNA, the CDR3 is TGTGCCAGTAGTATGTGGACAGGGGGTAATTCACCCCTCCACTTT.

This clone was recorded once. V usage is TRBV2 and J usage is TRBJ1-5; the D gene is possibly TRBD1 (5 bases). CDR3 length: 21 residues. Germline lookup yields CDR1 SNHLY and CDR2 FYNNEI. The V gene lost 2 bases and the J gene lost 9 bases, with 35 bases spanning the gap. For the CDR3, the DNA is TGTGCCAGCAGTGAAACCCGCACGAGACAGAAGGCCCTCCGTCTCCCCGTGCCCCAGCATTTT. Amino acids: CASSETRTRQKALRLPVPQHF.

The V gene is TRBV7-2, the J gene TRBJ2-5, with TRBD1 matching over 8 bases. Germline trimming cut 2 bases from V and 2 bases from J; bases unmatched to any gene: 4. CDR1 is SGHTA and CDR2 is FQGNSA in the germline V gene. The CDR3 spans 15 residues. CDR3 loop: CASSLRTGWQETQYF. The CDR3 bases are TGTGCCAGCAGCTTAAGGACAGGGTGGCAAGAGACCCAGTACTTC.